This record covers a single T cell receptor (beta chain). The antigen is unknown. This record comes from a study of identifying expanded T cells in peripheral blood. The study, taken as a whole, reports: Technical replicates showed around 1.2 changed clones; two weeks about 16.4; four weeks 19.

Only in-frame clones appear in the TCRdb table, and some are missing; sequencing was by immunoSEQ multiplex PCR. Of some 90,000 clones detected, about 90% appear once; the ten largest clones hold over 5%. The CDR3 loop spans 15 amino acids. V lost 0 bases and J lost 3; bases outside the gene matches: 3. Germline V gene data show CDR1 as SGHRS and CDR2 as YFSETQ. Sequenced material: blood. The TCR comes from a person aged 18 to 75 in good health. The chain couples TRBV5-1 to TRBJ2-1, with 7 bases aligning to TRBD1. CDR3 loop: CASSLGDSFYNEQFF. CDR3 sequence (DNA): TGCGCCAGCAGCTTGGGGGACAGCTTCTACAATGAGCAGTTCTTC.